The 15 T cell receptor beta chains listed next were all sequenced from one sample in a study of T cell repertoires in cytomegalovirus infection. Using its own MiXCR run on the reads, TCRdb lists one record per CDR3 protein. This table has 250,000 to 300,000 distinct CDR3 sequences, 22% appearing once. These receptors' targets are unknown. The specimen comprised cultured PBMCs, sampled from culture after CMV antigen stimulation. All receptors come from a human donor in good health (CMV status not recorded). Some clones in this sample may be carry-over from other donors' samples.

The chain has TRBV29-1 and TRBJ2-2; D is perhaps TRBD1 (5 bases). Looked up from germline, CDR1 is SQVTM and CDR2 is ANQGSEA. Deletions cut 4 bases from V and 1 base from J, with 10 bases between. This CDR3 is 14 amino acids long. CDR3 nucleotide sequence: TGCAGCGTTGGGGTTCAGGGGAACACCGGGGAGCTGTTTTTT. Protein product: CSVGVQGNTGELFF.

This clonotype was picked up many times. The CDR3 is CASSLYRAGLSYEQYF. The CDR3 DNA is TGTGCCAGCAGCTTATACCGAGCGGGCCTTAGCTACGAGCAGTACTTC. The chain joins TRBV7-3 to TRBJ2-7; D may be TRBD2 (6 bases). Trimming took 2 bases from V and 3 from J, leaving 17 bases between them. CDR1 and CDR2 from the germline V gene are SGHTA and FQGTGA. The CDR3 runs 16 residues.

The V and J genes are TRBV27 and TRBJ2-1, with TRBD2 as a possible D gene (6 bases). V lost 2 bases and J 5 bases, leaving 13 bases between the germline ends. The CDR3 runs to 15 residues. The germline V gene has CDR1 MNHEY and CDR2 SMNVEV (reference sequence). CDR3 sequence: CASSLRAGFNNEQFF. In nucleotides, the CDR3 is TGTGCCAGCAGTTTAAGGGCGGGGTTCAACAATGAGCAGTTCTTC.

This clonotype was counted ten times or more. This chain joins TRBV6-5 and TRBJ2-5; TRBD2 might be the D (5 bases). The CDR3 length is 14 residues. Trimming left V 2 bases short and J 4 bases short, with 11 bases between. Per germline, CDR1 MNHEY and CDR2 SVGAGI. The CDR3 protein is CASSYVGAPETQYF. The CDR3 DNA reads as TGTGCCAGCAGTTACGTGGGAGCCCCAGAGACCCAGTACTTC.

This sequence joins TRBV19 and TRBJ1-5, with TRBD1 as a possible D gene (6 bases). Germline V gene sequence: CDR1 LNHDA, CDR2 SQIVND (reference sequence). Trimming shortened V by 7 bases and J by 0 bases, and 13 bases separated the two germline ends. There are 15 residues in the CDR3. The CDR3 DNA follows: TGTGCCAGTAACGGAAGGACAGTTAGCAATCAGCCCCAGCATTTT. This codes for CASNGRTVSNQPQHF.

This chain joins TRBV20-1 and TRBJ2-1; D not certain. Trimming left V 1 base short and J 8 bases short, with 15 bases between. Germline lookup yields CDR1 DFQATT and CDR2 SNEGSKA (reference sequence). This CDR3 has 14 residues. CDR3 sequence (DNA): TGCAGTGCTAGAGCCGCTGGGCCGGCGGATGAGCAGTTCTTC. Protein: CSARAAGPADEQFF.

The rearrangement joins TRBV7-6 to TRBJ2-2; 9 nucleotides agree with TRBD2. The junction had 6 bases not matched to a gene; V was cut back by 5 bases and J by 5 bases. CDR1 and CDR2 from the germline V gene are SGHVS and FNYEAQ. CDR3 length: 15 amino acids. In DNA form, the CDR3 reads TGTGCCAGCAGCCTGGGACTAGCAGAAACCGGGGAGCTGTTTTTT. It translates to CASSLGLAETGELFF.

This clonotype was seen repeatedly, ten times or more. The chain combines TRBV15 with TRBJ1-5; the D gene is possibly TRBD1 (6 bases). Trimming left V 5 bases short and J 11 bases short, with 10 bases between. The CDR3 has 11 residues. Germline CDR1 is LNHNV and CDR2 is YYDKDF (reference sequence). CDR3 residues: CATSSQGSQHF. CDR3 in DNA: TGTGCCACCAGCTCTCAGGGGTCCCAGCATTTT.

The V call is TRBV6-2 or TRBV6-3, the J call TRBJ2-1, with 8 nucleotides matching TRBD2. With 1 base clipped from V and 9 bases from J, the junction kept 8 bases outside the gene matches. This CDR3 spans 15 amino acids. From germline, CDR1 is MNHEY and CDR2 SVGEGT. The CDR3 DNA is TGTGCCAGCAGTTACTTGAACTTCGGGGGGGGTGAGCAGTTCTTC. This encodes CASSYLNFGGGEQFF.

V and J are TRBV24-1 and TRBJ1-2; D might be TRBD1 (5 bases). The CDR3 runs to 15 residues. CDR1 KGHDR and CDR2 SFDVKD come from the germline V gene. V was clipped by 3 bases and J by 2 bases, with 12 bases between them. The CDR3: CATSDRRGANYGYTF. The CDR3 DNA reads TGTGCCACCAGTGATCGGAGGGGTGCGAACTATGGCTACACCTTC.

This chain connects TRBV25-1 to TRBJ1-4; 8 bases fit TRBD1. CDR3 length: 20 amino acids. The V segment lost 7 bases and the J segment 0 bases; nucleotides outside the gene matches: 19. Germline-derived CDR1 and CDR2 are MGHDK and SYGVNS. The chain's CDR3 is CASTSTWTGLEGATNEKLFF. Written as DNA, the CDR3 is TGTGCCAGCACCTCTACTTGGACAGGGCTTGAGGGTGCAACTAATGAAAAACTGTTTTTT.

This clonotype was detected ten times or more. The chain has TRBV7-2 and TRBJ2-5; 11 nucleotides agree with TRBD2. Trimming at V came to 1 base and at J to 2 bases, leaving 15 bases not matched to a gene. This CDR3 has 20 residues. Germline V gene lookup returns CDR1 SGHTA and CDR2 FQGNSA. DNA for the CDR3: TGTGCCAGCAGCTTAGGGTCATTCCGTCGACTAGCGGGACTACAAGAGACCCAGTACTTC. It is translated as CASSLGSFRRLAGLQETQYF.

The CDR3 region is CAWSLTGLLTDTQYF. For the CDR3, the DNA is TGTGCCTGGAGCCTGACAGGGTTGTTGACAGATACGCAGTATTTT. The genes are TRBV30 and TRBJ2-3; 7 bases agree with TRBD1. The CDR3 extends over 15 amino acids. V dropped 3 bases and J dropped 3; count of bases not matched to a gene: 9. Germline V gene lookup returns CDR1 GTSNPN and CDR2 SVGIG (reference sequence).

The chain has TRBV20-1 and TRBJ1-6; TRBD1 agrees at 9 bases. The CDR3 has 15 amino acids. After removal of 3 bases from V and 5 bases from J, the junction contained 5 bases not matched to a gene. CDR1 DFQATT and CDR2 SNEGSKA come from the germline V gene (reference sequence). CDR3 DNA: TGCAGTGCTAGGGAGGGGGACAGGGATAATTCACCCCTCCACTTT. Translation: CSAREGDRDNSPLHF.

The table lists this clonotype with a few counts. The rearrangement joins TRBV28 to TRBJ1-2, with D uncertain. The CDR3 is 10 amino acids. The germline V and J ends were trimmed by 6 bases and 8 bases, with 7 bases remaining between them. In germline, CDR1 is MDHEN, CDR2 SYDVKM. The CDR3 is CASSGRGYTF. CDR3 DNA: TGTGCCAGCAGCGGAAGAGGCTACACCTTC.